This TCR beta chain was retrieved from a study of response to subunit inactivated influenza vaccine (dated by TCRdb to between 2017 and 2018). Some background on the complete study: Deep quantitative profiling of the T cell receptor repertoire was used in the study to follow responses to a trivalent subunit inactivated influenza vaccine. The investigation overall reported the following: According to the authors, only a limited number of new T cells may be recruited by each seasonal influenza vaccination.

This clonotype was observed at least ten times. What antigen it recognizes has not been identified. It has no much larger one-base neighbor in the sample; base qualities were not kept. Libraries were prepared through RT-PCR. Data came from an Illumina HiSeq 2500. The public reads were reprocessed in TCRdb via fastp at Q25 and MiXCR, keeping in-frame beta chains. Merged by CDR3 protein, the rows form single entries marked with the most common genes and DNA. The table for this sample lists around 490,000 distinct CDR3 sequences; under 9% of them were counted only once. Clones ranked in the top ten supply approximately 12% of the sample. The CDR3 measures 16 amino acids from cysteine to phenylalanine. The DNA shown is the 48-base CDR3, in frame from base 1. V loses 1 base, J loses 2 bases, and the germline ends lie 14 bases apart. CDR1 SGDLS and CDR2 YYNGEE are derived from the germline V gene.

This clonotype was sampled from a man in his fifties or sixties who received an inactivated influenza vaccine. Donor details come from another sample of the same person, matched by shared clones. Sequencing was performed on PBMCs from blood, taken around 25 months after vaccination. This sequence uses TRBV9 and TRBJ2-3; the D segment could be TRBD2, given 6 matching bases. At the DNA level, the sequence is TGTGCCAGCAGCGTAAGTGTGACTAGTCCCACAGATACGCAGTATTTT. Translated, this gives CASSVSVTSPTDTQYF.